A selection of T cell receptor beta chains follows, all from one sample in a study of T cell repertoires in cytomegalovirus infection. TCRdb re-called the reads through MiXCR, storing one row per CDR3 protein. The sample shows approximately 550,000 distinct CDR3 sequences, 16% of them seen only once. Sequencing used CD8+ T cells from PBMCs. All receptors derive from a human donor in good health (CMV status not recorded). Some clones in this sample may be carry-over from other donors' samples. Each CDR3 is given with its conserved first and last residue. D genes are given only for firm matches. The size entry is marked missing in some rows and otherwise reads once, few, many or a size class.

clone size,J gene,D gene,V gene,CDR3 protein,CDR3 DNA
many,TRBJ1-2,TRBD1,TRBV6-2/TRBV6-3,CASSYSKTGNYGYTF,TGTGCCAGCAGTTACTCGAAGACAGGGAACTATGGCTACACCTTC
few,TRBJ2-7,.,TRBV28,CASRIGGDEQYF,TGTGCCAGTCGTATAGGGGGGGACGAGCAGTACTTC
few,TRBJ2-7,TRBD2,TRBV4-2,CASSQGASGYEQYF,TGTGCCAGCAGCCAAGGGGCTAGCGGATACGAGCAGTACTTC
many,TRBJ1-2,TRBD1,TRBV27,CASSTSVGDRMPYGYTF,TGTGCCAGCAGCACTTCCGTCGGGGACAGGATGCCGTATGGCTACACCTTC
many,TRBJ1-5,.,TRBV12-3/TRBV12-4,CASSFYRGNNQPQHF,TGTGCCAGCAGTTTTTACCGGGGTAACAATCAGCCCCAGCATTTT
few,TRBJ1-1,.,TRBV2,CASSEAPNVLGTSGHTEAFF,TGTGCCAGCAGTGAAGCGCCAAACGTCCTCGGGACATCCGGGCACACTGAAGCTTTCTTT
.,TRBJ2-5,.,TRBV5-6,CASSLGAYQETQYF,TGTGCCAGCAGCTTGGGGGCCTACCAAGAGACCCAGTACTTC
many,TRBJ1-1,.,TRBV7-8,CASSLAVDRPNTEAFF,TGTGCCAGCAGCTTAGCCGTGGACAGACCTAACACTGAAGCTTTCTTT
.,TRBJ2-3,TRBD1,TRBV9,CASSADRARSTDTQYF,TGTGCCAGCAGCGCCGACAGGGCAAGAAGCACAGATACGCAGTATTTT
.,TRBJ2-7,.,TRBV2,CASSVMESYEQYF,TGTGCCAGCAGTGTAATGGAGTCCTACGAGCAGTACTTC
many,TRBJ2-3,TRBD2,TRBV7-6,CASSLAGMRLAGVSDTQYF,TGTGCCAGCAGCTTAGCCGGGATGCGACTAGCGGGAGTGTCAGATACGCAGTATTTT
many,TRBJ1-2,.,TRBV19,CASSGGHYGYTF,TGTGCCAGTAGTGGGGGCCACTATGGCTACACCTTC
few,TRBJ2-7,TRBD1,TRBV6-5,CASSYSIGQASYEQYF,TGTGCCAGCAGTTACTCGATCGGACAGGCCTCCTACGAGCAGTACTTC
.,TRBJ1-1,.,TRBV11-2,CASTRMVNTEAFF,TGTGCCAGCACCCGTATGGTGAACACTGAAGCTTTCTTT
many,TRBJ1-5,TRBD1,TRBV7-9,CASSFAGQGNQPQHF,TGTGCCAGCAGCTTCGCAGGACAGGGAAATCAGCCCCAGCATTTT
many,TRBJ2-1,.,TRBV7-9,CASKSPSLISSGGPYNEQFF,TGTGCCAGCAAAAGCCCTTCCCTTATAAGCTCAGGGGGGCCCTACAATGAGCAGTTCTTC
few,TRBJ2-1,.,TRBV29-1,CSVVGSEEEQFF,TGCAGCGTTGTGGGGTCGGAGGAGGAGCAGTTCTTC
.,TRBJ2-7,.,TRBV7-9,CASSYEQPGDSYEQYF,TGTGCCAGCAGCTACGAACAGCCCGGGGACTCCTACGAGCAGTACTTC
many,TRBJ1-2,TRBD1,TRBV27,CASKFRGQGYGYTF,TGTGCCAGCAAGTTTAGGGGACAGGGCTATGGCTACACCTTC
many,TRBJ2-7,.,TRBV7-9,CASSAPEQGYEQYF,TGTGCCAGCAGCGCTCCTGAACAGGGCTACGAGCAGTACTTC
.,TRBJ2-7,TRBD2,TRBV4-1,CASSQGLAASYEQYF,TGCGCCAGCAGCCAAGGGCTAGCGGCCTCCTACGAGCAGTACTTC
many,TRBJ1-6,.,TRBV7-3,CASSLQGLSPLHF,TGTGCCAGCAGCTTACAGGGGCTTTCACCCCTCCACTTT
.,TRBJ1-6,.,TRBV9,CASSVVEGSPLHF,TGTGCCAGCAGCGTAGTCGAAGGTTCACCCCTCCACTTT
many,TRBJ2-5,TRBD2,TRBV10-3,CAISEGTSGYQETQYF,TGTGCCATCAGTGAGGGGACTAGCGGCTACCAAGAGACCCAGTACTTC
few,TRBJ1-6,.,TRBV9,CASSPQTGSNSPLHF,TGTGCCAGCAGCCCCCAGACAGGATCGAATTCACCCCTCCACTTT
.,TRBJ2-3,.,TRBV11-2,CVSTQGHTQYF,TGTGTCAGCACCCAGGGACATACGCAGTATTTT
few,TRBJ1-4,TRBD1,TRBV6-1,CAILLTGDYEKLFF,TGTGCCATCCTATTGACAGGGGACTATGAAAAACTGTTTTTT
few,TRBJ1-3,.,TRBV15,CATSRGTESSGNTIYF,TGTGCCACCAGCAGAGGTACGGAGAGCTCTGGAAACACCATATATTTT
many,TRBJ2-1,TRBD2,TRBV7-8,CASSLTSGRADEQFF,TGTGCCAGCAGCTTGACTAGCGGGAGGGCCGATGAGCAGTTCTTC
few,TRBJ2-1,TRBD2,TRBV11-1,CASSPRSGGPHEQFF,TGTGCCAGCAGCCCCCGCTCGGGAGGGCCCCATGAGCAGTTCTTC
many,TRBJ1-1,TRBD1,TRBV19,CASSTSGGTEAFF,TGTGCCAGTAGTACCTCAGGGGGGACTGAAGCTTTCTTT
many,TRBJ2-5,.,TRBV7-9,CASSLPGALYQETQYF,TGTGCCAGCAGCTTGCCAGGGGCTTTGTACCAAGAGACCCAGTACTTC
.,TRBJ2-3,TRBD2,TRBV6-4,CASSDSGLGGHTQYF,TGTGCCAGCAGTGACTCAGGACTAGGTGGCCATACGCAGTATTTT
few,TRBJ2-3,TRBD1,TRBV9,CASSGGTGWEDTQYF,TGTGCCAGCAGCGGAGGGACAGGATGGGAAGATACGCAGTATTTT
.,TRBJ1-2,.,TRBV4-1,CASSQVADLLRGYTF,TGCGCCAGCAGCCAAGTAGCGGACCTGCTAAGGGGCTACACCTTC
few,TRBJ2-1,TRBD1,TRBV6-2/TRBV6-3,CASSWPGQGMTWQFF,TGTGCCAGCAGTTGGCCGGGACAGGGTATGACCTGGCAGTTCTTC
many,TRBJ2-7,.,TRBV7-8,CASSSQIGYEQYF,TGTGCCAGCAGCTCTCAAATAGGTTACGAGCAGTACTTC
.,TRBJ1-1,.,TRBV7-9,CASRDSRNTEAFF,TGTGCCAGCAGGGACTCAAGGAACACTGAAGCTTTCTTT
few,TRBJ2-1,.,TRBV7-3,CASSPDGWDEQFF,TGTGCCAGCAGCCCCGACGGGTGGGACGAGCAGTTCTTC
.,TRBJ2-7,.,TRBV6-1,CASSEKGMRYEQYF,TGTGCCAGCAGTGAAAAGGGAATGCGCTACGAGCAGTACTTC
few,TRBJ2-1,TRBD2,TRBV14,CASSQKRLAGANEQFF,TGTGCCAGCAGCCAGAAGAGACTAGCGGGAGCTAATGAGCAGTTCTTC
.,TRBJ2-5,TRBD2,TRBV5-8,CASSLRTSGSKETQYF,TGTGCCAGCAGCTTGCGTACTAGCGGGAGTAAAGAGACCCAGTACTTC
many,TRBJ2-1,TRBD2,TRBV7-9,CASGPRLAGISYNEQFF,TGTGCCAGCGGCCCTCGACTAGCGGGAATCTCCTACAATGAGCAGTTCTTC
.,TRBJ1-1,TRBD1,TRBV6-6,CASNYRGLGAFF,TGTGCCAGCAACTACAGGGGGCTGGGGGCTTTCTTT
.,TRBJ2-7,.,TRBV6-6,CASSGPFMPYEQYF,TGTGCCAGCAGTGGGCCGTTTATGCCCTACGAGCAGTACTTC
many,TRBJ2-2,TRBD1,TRBV7-9,CASMTTGPGELFF,TGTGCCAGCATGACGACAGGGCCCGGGGAGCTGTTTTTT
.,TRBJ1-4,.,TRBV9,CASSGGLGKELFF,TGTGCCAGCAGCGGTGGACTGGGGAAGGAACTGTTTTTT
.,TRBJ1-1,TRBD1,TRBV9,CASSGATGGYGTEAFF,TGTGCCAGCAGCGGGGCAACAGGGGGCTACGGCACTGAAGCTTTCTTT
many,TRBJ1-2,.,TRBV5-4,CASSLTIGDGYTF,TGTGCCAGCAGCCTAACTATCGGGGACGGCTACACCTTC
many,TRBJ2-7,TRBD2,TRBV5-6,CASSSGTSTYEQYF,TGTGCCAGCAGCAGCGGGACTAGTACCTACGAGCAGTACTTC
.,TRBJ2-7,.,TRBV7-9,CASTLTPGEKYF,TGTGCCAGCACTCTAACCCCCGGAGAGAAGTACTTC
.,TRBJ2-2,.,TRBV27,CASASGTLTGELFF,TGTGCCAGCGCGTCCGGGACTCTCACCGGGGAGCTGTTTTTT
few,TRBJ1-1,.,TRBV4-2,CASSQEVVGLGGMNTEAFF,TGTGCCAGCAGCCAAGAGGTCGTCGGCCTAGGAGGGATGAACACTGAAGCTTTCTTT
many,TRBJ1-3,.,TRBV2,CASSRLTAISGNTIYF,TGTGCCAGCAGTCGGCTAACAGCGATCTCTGGAAACACCATATATTTT
many,TRBJ1-4,TRBD1,TRBV28,CASSQGQGAKGLNEKLFF,TGTGCCAGCAGTCAAGGACAGGGCGCGAAAGGATTGAATGAAAAACTGTTTTTT
.,TRBJ2-1,.,TRBV7-9,CASSHRDSYNEQFF,TGTGCCAGCAGCCACCGGGACTCCTACAATGAGCAGTTCTTC
.,TRBJ2-7,TRBD2,TRBV20-1,CSARTSGIDLPYEQYF,TGCAGTGCCCGGACTAGCGGGATAGATTTGCCCTACGAGCAGTACTTC